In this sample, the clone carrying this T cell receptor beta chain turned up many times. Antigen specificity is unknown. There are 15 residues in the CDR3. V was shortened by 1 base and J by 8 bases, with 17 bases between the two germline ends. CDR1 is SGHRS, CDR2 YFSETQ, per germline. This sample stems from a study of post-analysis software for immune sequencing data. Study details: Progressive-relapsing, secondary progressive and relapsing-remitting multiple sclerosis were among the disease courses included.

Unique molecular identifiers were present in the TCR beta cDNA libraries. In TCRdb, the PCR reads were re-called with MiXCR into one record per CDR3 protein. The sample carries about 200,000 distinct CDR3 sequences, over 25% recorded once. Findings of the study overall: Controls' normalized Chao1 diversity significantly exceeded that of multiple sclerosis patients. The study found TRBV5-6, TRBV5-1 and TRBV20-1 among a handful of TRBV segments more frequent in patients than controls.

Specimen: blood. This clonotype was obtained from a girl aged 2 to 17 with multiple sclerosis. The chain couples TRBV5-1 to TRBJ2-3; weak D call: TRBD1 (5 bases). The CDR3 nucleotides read TGCGCCAGCAGCTTGTGGAGACAGCCCTCAGCTACGCAGTATTTT. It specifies CASSLWRQPSATQYF.